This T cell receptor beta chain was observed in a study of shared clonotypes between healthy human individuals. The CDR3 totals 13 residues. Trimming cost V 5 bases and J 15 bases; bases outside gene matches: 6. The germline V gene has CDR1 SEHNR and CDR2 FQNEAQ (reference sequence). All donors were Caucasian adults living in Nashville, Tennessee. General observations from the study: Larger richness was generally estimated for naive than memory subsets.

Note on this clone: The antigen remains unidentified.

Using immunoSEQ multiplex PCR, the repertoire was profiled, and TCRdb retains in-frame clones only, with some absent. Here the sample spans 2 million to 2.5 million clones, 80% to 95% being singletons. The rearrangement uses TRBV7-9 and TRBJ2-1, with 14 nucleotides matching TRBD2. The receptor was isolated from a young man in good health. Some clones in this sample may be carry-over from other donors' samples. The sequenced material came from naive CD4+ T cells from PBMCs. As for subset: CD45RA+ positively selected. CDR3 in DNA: TGTGCCAGCAGCGGGACTAGCGGGAGTCGCGGGTTCTTC. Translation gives CASSGTSGSRGFF. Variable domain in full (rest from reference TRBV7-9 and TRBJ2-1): DTGVSQNPRHKITKRGQNVTFRCDPISEHNRLYWYRQTLGQGPEFLTYFQNEAQLEKSRLLSDRFSAERPKGSFSTLEIQRTEQGDSAMYLCASSGTSGSRGFFGPGTRLTVL.